This T cell receptor beta chain stems from a study of cytomegalovirus exposure and HLA in healthy donors. The V end was cut by 7 bases, the J end by 1 base, with 13 bases between. Germline V gene data show CDR1 as SQVTM and CDR2 as ANQGSEA. The CDR3 is 13 amino acids. Whole-study results and caveats: Researchers catalogued approximately 160 TCR beta chains as cytomegalovirus-associated. Analyzed later, most CMV-associated TCR beta chains appeared HLA-restricted. TCR beta sequences numbering 15,000 to 20,000 were associated with HLA alleles at 0.05 false discovery rate in a later analysis.

A multiplex PCR was run with 60 Vbeta primers and 13 Jbeta primers. Repertoires were generated with immunoSEQ multiplex PCR, while TCRdb's copy carries only in-frame clones and drops some. The table has 150,000 to 200,000 clones, around 88% seen once; the top ten hold around 0.93%. Remarks on this clone: Its antigen remains unknown.

Sequenced input: PBMCs. The genes are TRBV29-1 and TRBJ1-1, with D unclear. This clonotype originated in a woman in her twenties or thirties in good health and CMV-seronegative. CDR3 sequence: CSAPNTQNTEAFF. The CDR3 DNA reads as TGCAGCGCCCCCAACACCCAGAACACTGAAGCTTTCTTT.